A selection of T cell receptor beta chains follows, all from one sample in a study of STAT5B mutations in CD4+ large granular lymphocyte leukemia. TCRdb keeps only in-frame clones here, not all; method: immunoSEQ multiplex PCR. The table lists 30,000 to 40,000 clones, approximately 85% of them singletons. What was sequenced was CD4+ T cells from blood buffy coats. These receptors all come from a human donor in good health. CDR3s include the opening cysteine and the closing phenylalanine or tryptophan. Fields, in order: clone size, V gene, J gene, D gene, CDR3 protein, CDR3 DNA. A D gene is named only where the DNA matches it firmly. Not every row has a clone size; where given, it reads once, few, many or a size class.

>-|TRBV5-1|TRBJ2-6|TRBD1
CASSPPGQTSGANVLTF
TGCGCCAGCAGCCCCCCGGGACAGACCTCTGGGGCCAACGTCCTGACTTTC
>-|TRBV27|TRBJ2-7|TRBD2
CASSFREGTYEQYF
TGTGCCAGCAGTTTCAGGGAGGGAACCTACGAGCAGTACTTC
>-|TRBV6-6|TRBJ1-1|-
CASMVPGLNTEAFF
TGTGCCAGCATGGTCCCCGGGTTGAACACTGAAGCTTTCTTT
>-|TRBV7-7|TRBJ2-5|-
CASSLGVAGIKQETQYF
TGTGCTAGCAGCTTAGGCGTGGCGGGGATCAAGCAAGAGACCCAGTACTTC
>-|TRBV5-1|TRBJ1-2|-
CASSLRAGSNYGYTF
TGCGCCAGCAGCTTGAGGGCAGGGTCTAACTATGGCTACACCTTC
>-|TRBV14|TRBJ1-1|-
CASREGGRRGTEAFF
TGTGCCAGCAGGGAGGGAGGGCGTCGGGGCACTGAAGCTTTCTTT
>-|TRBV11-2|TRBJ1-1|-
CASSTVGEWSTEAFF
TGTGCCAGCAGCACCGTAGGGGAGTGGAGCACTGAAGCTTTCTTT
>-|TRBV4-3|TRBJ2-3|-
CASSQGGSSSLTDTQYF
TGCGCCAGCAGCCAAGGAGGGTCCTCCTCACTCACAGATACGCAGTATTTT
>-|TRBV5-1|TRBJ2-7|TRBD2
CASSRTTSGTYEQYF
TGCGCCAGCAGCAGAACGACTAGCGGGACCTACGAGCAGTACTTC
>-|TRBV5-1|TRBJ1-6|-
CASSSQGGSGNSPLHF
TGCGCCAGCAGCTCGCAAGGGGGGTCAGGTAATTCACCCCTCCACTTT
>-|TRBV7-9|TRBJ2-2|-
CASSLEVSTGELFF
TGTGCCAGCAGCTTAGAGGTGTCCACCGGGGAGCTGTTTTTT
>-|TRBV19|TRBJ1-4|TRBD1
CASGTGGATNEKLFF
TGTGCCAGTGGGACAGGGGGAGCAACTAATGAAAAACTGTTTTTT
>-|TRBV5-1|TRBJ1-4|-
CASSWERGPTNEKLFF
TGCGCCAGCAGCTGGGAGCGGGGACCAACTAATGAAAAACTGTTTTTT
>-|TRBV6-1|TRBJ2-3|TRBD1
CASPPGTGGADTQYF
TGTGCCAGCCCCCCGGGGACAGGAGGAGCAGATACGCAGTATTTT
>-|TRBV7-9|TRBJ2-7|TRBD1
CASRSTGGDEQYF
TGTGCCAGCAGATCTACAGGGGGCGACGAGCAGTACTTC
>-|TRBV11-3|TRBJ2-3|-
CASSLDEPPQYF
TGTGCCAGCAGCTTAGATGAGCCCCCGCAGTATTTT
>-|TRBV21-1|TRBJ1-4|-
CASSTQTPDRNEKLFF
TGTGCCAGCAGCACACAGACCCCGGACAGGAATGAAAAACTGTTTTTT
>-|TRBV5-6|TRBJ1-2|TRBD1
CASSLDRGTNYGYTF
TGTGCCAGCAGCTTGGACAGGGGGACCAACTATGGCTACACCTTC
>-|TRBV28|TRBJ1-2|-
CASIAAEITNYGYTF
TGTGCCAGCATAGCGGCAGAAATTACTAACTATGGCTACACCTTC
>-|TRBV9|TRBJ2-2|TRBD1
CASSESKTGGRIGELFF
TGTGCCAGCAGCGAGAGCAAGACAGGGGGAAGAATCGGGGAGCTGTTTTTT
>few|TRBV19|TRBJ1-1|-
CASSMVDMNTEAFF
TGTGCCAGTAGTATGGTAGATATGAACACTGAAGCTTTCTTT
>-|TRBV19|TRBJ2-7|-
CASSMQWQGSYEQYF
TGTGCCAGTAGTATGCAGTGGCAGGGCTCCTACGAGCAGTACTTC
>-|TRBV4-2|TRBJ2-7|-
CASSQDGFGSEQYF
TGTGCCAGCAGCCAAGACGGGTTCGGTTCCGAGCAGTACTTC
>-|TRBV28|TRBJ1-2|-
CASSLPHGGYTF
TGTGCCAGCAGTCTTCCACACGGGGGCTACACCTTC
>-|TRBV5-1|TRBJ1-2|TRBD1
CASSLEGQGNYGYTF
TGCGCCAGCAGCTTGGAGGGACAGGGGAACTATGGCTACACCTTC
>-|TRBV7-8|TRBJ2-7|TRBD1
CASSLGTGFYEQYF
TGTGCCAGCAGCTTGGGGACAGGGTTCTACGAGCAGTACTTC
>-|TRBV5-1|TRBJ1-6|-
CASSFQDQNSPLHF
TGCGCCAGCAGCTTCCAGGACCAGAATTCACCCCTCCACTTT
>-|TRBV2|TRBJ1-2|TRBD1
CASRPTGEHGYTF
TGTGCCAGCAGGCCGACAGGGGAGCATGGCTACACCTTC
>few|TRBV5-6|TRBJ2-7|-
CASSLPGASSYEQYF
TGTGCCAGCAGCCTCCCGGGGGCTAGCTCCTACGAGCAGTACTTC
>-|TRBV7-8|TRBJ2-7|-
CASSPGQSSYEQYF
TGTGCCAGCAGCCCGGGACAATCCTCCTACGAGCAGTACTTC
>-|TRBV14|TRBJ2-3|-
CASSQGKGYGDTQYF
TGTGCCAGCAGCCAAGGAAAAGGGTACGGAGATACGCAGTATTTT
>-|TRBV5-6|TRBJ1-4|-
CASSLATNEKLFF
TGTGCCAGCAGCTTAGCAACTAATGAAAAACTGTTTTTT
>once|TRBV6-1|TRBJ1-1|TRBD1
CASSVSGTGITEAFF
TGTGCCAGCAGTGTGTCCGGGACAGGGATCACTGAAGCTTTCTTT
>-|TRBV2|TRBJ1-5|-
CASSQGRDDNQPQHF
TGTGCCAGCAGTCAAGGGCGGGATGATAATCAGCCCCAGCATTTT
>few|TRBV7-2|TRBJ2-1|TRBD2
CASGLAGGGYNEQFF
TGTGCCAGCGGCTTAGCGGGAGGCGGGTACAATGAGCAGTTCTTC
>-|TRBV7-3|TRBJ2-2|TRBD2
CASSLLAGWNTGELFF
TGTGCCAGCAGCTTGTTAGCGGGATGGAACACCGGGGAGCTGTTTTTT
>-|TRBV4-2|TRBJ1-5|TRBD1
CASSQDGTENQPQHF
TGTGCCAGCAGCCAAGATGGGACAGAAAATCAGCCCCAGCATTTT
>-|TRBV30|TRBJ1-6|TRBD1
CAWASWTGENSPLHF
TGTGCCTGGGCCTCTTGGACAGGAGAAAATTCACCCCTCCACTTT
>-|TRBV10-3|TRBJ1-1|-
CAIKRDVNTEAFF
TGTGCCATCAAACGGGATGTGAACACTGAAGCTTTCTTT
>-|TRBV19|TRBJ1-1|TRBD1
CASRLQGGTEAFF
TGTGCCAGTAGACTGCAGGGGGGCACTGAAGCTTTCTTT
>-|TRBV19|TRBJ1-5|-
CASSPGVGQPQHF
TGTGCCAGTAGCCCGGGGGTAGGTCAGCCCCAGCATTTT
>-|TRBV6-1|TRBJ2-3|TRBD2
CASSAFGLGKGTDTQYF
TGTGCCAGCAGTGCTTTCGGACTAGGAAAAGGCACAGATACGCAGTATTTT
>-|TRBV27|TRBJ2-7|TRBD1
CASSLQGQSYEQYF
TGTGCCAGCAGCCTACAGGGACAGTCCTACGAGCAGTACTTC
>few|TRBV5-1|TRBJ2-4|TRBD2
CASSETGGNIQYF
TGCGCCAGCAGTGAGACGGGAGGTAACATTCAGTACTTC
>-|TRBV9|TRBJ1-5|-
CASSVGVDSNQPQHF
TGTGCCAGCAGCGTAGGGGTGGATAGCAATCAGCCCCAGCATTTT